Below, 5 T cell receptor beta chains from the same sample are listed, as sequenced in a study of T cells in women clearing cervical HPV infection (dated by TCRdb to between 2017 and 2018). Receptor libraries were prepared by the immunoSEQ multiplex PCR assay. As stored in TCRdb, this immuneACCESS dataset retains in-frame rearrangements with V and J assigned. A fraction of the clones does not appear; measured against another copy, unresolved V genes explain less than half of the discrepancy, and the remainder lacks a known reason. The sample table records 40,000 or so clones. Clones ranked in the top ten supply about 6% of the sample. The sequenced sample consisted of blood buffy coat. These TCRs come from a woman aged 18 to 75 with a cervical HPV16 infection that either progressed to CIN3+ or cleared (not recorded which).

The covered CDR3 bases are TGTGCCAGCAGCTTAGGTAGTGTAGAGACG. This encodes CASSLGSVET. The CDR3 in its entirety is CASSLGSVETQYF. The rearrangement joins TRBV13 to TRBJ2-3, with D unclear. Read data end 3 residues before the CDR3 end; the end is taken from the germline J gene. This CDR3 contains 13 residues. Germline CDR1 PRHDT, CDR2 FYEKMQ (reference sequence).

As regards this clone: The missing CDR3 end, 3 residues past where the read stops, is filled in from the germline J gene. The genes are TRBV7-8 and TRBJ2-2; 7 bases align to TRBD2. Germline CDR1 is SGHVS and CDR2 is FQNEAQ. This CDR3 has 14 amino acids. CDR3 in amino acids: CATPGGSGANVLFF. CDR3 bases read: TGTGCCACCCCGGGAGGCTCTGGGGCCAACGTG.

As for this clone: Read coverage stops 3 residues before the CDR3 terminus; the germline J gene supplies the remainder. The rearrangement links TRBV5-1 to TRBJ2-3; 8 nucleotides align to TRBD2. Germline trimming cut 5 bases from V and 0 bases from J; bases unmatched to any gene: 8. Germline CDR1 and CDR2: SGHRS and YFSETQ. The CDR3 loop spans 16 amino acids. This chain's CDR3 is CASRGNSGASTDTQYF. The CDR3 DNA, read in part, is TGCGCCAGCAGGGGTAATAGCGGGGCAAGCACAGATACG.

Remarks on this clone: The read finishes 3 residues shy of the CDR3 end, and the germline J gene is used to complete it. The chain is built from TRBV28 and TRBJ2-7, with TRBD2 matching 7 bases. V was pared by 3 bases and J by 4 bases, with 9 bases of the junction left unmatched. CDR3 length: 15 residues. CDR1 is MDHEN, CDR2 SYDVKM, per germline. The CDR3 spells CASSFGGSKLYEQYF. CDR3 DNA, as far as it was read: TGTGCCAGCAGTTTCGGCGGGAGTAAGTTATACGAG. The whole variable domain, filled in from reference TRBV28 and TRBJ2-7, reads DVKVTQSSRYLVKRTGEKVFLECVQDMDHENMFWYRQDPGLGLRLIYFSYDVKMKEKGDIPEGYSVSREKKERFSLILESASTNQTSMYLCASSFGGSKLYEQYFGPGTRLTVT.

To note about this clone: One end of the junction is discordant with germline, which a read error may explain. Coverage ceases 3 residues before the CDR3 finishes, and the germline J gene fills in the end. V and J are TRBV19 and TRBJ1-5; 9 bases are shared with TRBD1. The CDR3 covers 14 residues. Germline V gene lookup returns CDR1 LNHDA and CDR2 SQIVND (reference sequence). CDR3: CASSITGGNQPQHF. CDR3 DNA (partial): TGTGCCAGTAGTATAACAGGGGGCAACCAGCCC. The full variable domain, rest sourced from reference TRBV19 and TRBJ1-5, is DGGITQSPKYLFRKEGQNVTLSCEQNLNHDAMYWYRQDPGQGLRLIYYSQIVNDFQKGDIAEGYSVSREKKESFPLTVTSAQKNPTAFYLCASSITGGNQPQHFGDGTRLSIL.